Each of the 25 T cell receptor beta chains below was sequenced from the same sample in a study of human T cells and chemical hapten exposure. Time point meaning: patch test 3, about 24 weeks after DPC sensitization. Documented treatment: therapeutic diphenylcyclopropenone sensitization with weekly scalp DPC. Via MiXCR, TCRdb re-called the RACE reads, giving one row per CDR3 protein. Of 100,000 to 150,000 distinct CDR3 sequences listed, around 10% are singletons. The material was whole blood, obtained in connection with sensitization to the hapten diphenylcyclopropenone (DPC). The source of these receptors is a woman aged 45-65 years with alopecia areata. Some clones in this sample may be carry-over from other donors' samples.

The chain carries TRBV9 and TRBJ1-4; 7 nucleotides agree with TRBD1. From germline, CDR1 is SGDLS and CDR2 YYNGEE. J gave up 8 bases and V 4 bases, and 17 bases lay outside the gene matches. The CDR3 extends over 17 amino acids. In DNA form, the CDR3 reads TGTGCCAGCAGCCCAGAGAGGTTTACCGGGACAGACGAAAAACTGTTTTTT. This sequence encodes CASSPERFTGTDEKLFF.

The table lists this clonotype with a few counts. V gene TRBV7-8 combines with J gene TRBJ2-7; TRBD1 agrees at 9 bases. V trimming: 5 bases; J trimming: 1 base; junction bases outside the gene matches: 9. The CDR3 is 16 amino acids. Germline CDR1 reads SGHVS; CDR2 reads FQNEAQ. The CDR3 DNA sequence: TGTGCCAGCAGCCCGTACAGGGGGCCCTCGTCCTACGAGCAGTACTTC. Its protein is CASSPYRGPSSYEQYF.

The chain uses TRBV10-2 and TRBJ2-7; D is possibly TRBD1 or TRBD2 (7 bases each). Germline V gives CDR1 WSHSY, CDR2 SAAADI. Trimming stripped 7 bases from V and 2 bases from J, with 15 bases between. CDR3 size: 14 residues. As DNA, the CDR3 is TGCGCCAGCACCGCCAGGGGGACTACCTACGAGCAGTACTTC. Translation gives CASTARGTTYEQYF.

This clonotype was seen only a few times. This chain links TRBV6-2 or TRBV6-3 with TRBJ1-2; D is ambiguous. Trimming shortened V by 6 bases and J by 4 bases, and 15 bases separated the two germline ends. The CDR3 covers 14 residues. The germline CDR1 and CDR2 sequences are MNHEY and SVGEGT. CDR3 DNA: TGTGCCAGCAGCTACGGTGGAGGCTCCTATGGCTACACCTTC. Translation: CASSYGGGSYGYTF.

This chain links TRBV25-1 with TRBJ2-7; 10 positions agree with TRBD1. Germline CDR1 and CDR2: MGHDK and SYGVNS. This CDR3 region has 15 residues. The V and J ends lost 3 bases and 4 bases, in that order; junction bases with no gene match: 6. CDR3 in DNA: TGTGCCAGCAGTGATCCGGGACAGGGGCGATACGAGCAGTACTTC. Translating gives CASSDPGQGRYEQYF.

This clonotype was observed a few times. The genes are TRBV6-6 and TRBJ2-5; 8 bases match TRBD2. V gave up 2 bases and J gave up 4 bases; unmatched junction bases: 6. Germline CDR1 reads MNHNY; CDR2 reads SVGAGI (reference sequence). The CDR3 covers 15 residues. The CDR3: CASSYGTGGGETQYF. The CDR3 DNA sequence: TGTGCCAGCAGTTACGGAACGGGAGGGGGAGAGACCCAGTACTTC.

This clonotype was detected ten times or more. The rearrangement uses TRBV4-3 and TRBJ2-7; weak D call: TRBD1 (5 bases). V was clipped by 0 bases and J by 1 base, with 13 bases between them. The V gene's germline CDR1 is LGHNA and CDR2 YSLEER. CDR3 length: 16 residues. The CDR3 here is CASSQDLQGYSYEQYF. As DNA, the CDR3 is TGCGCCAGCAGCCAAGACTTGCAGGGATATTCCTACGAGCAGTACTTC.

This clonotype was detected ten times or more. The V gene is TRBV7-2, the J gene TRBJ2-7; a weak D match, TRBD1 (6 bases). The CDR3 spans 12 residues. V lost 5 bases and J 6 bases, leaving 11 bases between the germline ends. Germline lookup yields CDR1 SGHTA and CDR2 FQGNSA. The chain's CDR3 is CASSTTGTEQYF. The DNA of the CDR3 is TGTGCCAGCAGCACAACAGGGACCGAGCAGTACTTC.

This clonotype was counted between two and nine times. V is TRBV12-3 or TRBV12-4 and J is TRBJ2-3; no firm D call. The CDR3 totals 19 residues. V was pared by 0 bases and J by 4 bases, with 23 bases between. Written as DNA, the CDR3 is TGTGCCAGCAGTTTAGCGGGCCTTTGGCGCCCGAAGGACGCAGATACGCAGTATTTT. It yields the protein CASSLAGLWRPKDADTQYF.

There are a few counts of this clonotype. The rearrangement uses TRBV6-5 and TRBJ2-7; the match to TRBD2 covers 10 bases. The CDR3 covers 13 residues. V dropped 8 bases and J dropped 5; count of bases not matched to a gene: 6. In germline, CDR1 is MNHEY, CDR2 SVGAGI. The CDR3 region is CASAAGGPDEQYF. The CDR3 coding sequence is TGTGCCAGCGCAGCGGGAGGGCCTGACGAGCAGTACTTC.

For the CDR3, the DNA is TGTGCCAGCCGCGGGACAGCTAATGAAAAACTGTTTTTT. Translated, it gives CASRGTANEKLFF. V is TRBV28 and J is TRBJ1-4; TRBD1 matches 7 bases. The CDR3 has 13 residues. CDR1 is MDHEN, CDR2 SYDVKM, per germline. V lost 8 bases to trimming and J lost 3 bases; unmatched junction nucleotides: 3. Based on the CDR3 plus reference TRBV28 and TRBJ1-4, the full variable domain is DVKVTQSSRYLVKRTGEKVFLECVQDMDHENMFWYRQDPGLGLRLIYFSYDVKMKEKGDIPEGYSVSREKKERFSLILESASTNQTSMYLCASRGTANEKLFFGSGTQLSVL.

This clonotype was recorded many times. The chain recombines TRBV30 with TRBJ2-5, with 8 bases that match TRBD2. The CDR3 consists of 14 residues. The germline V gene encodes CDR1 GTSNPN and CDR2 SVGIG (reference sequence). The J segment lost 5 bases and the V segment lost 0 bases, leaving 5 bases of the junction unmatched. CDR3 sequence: CAWSVGAGAETQYF. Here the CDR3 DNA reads TGTGCCTGGAGTGTAGGAGCGGGAGCTGAGACCCAGTACTTC. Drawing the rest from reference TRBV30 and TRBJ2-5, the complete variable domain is SQTIHQWPATLVQPVGSPLSLECTVEGTSNPNLYWYRQAAGRGLQLLFYSVGIGQISSEVPQNLSASRPQDRQFILSSKKLLLSDSGFYLCAWSVGAGAETQYFGPGTRLLVL.

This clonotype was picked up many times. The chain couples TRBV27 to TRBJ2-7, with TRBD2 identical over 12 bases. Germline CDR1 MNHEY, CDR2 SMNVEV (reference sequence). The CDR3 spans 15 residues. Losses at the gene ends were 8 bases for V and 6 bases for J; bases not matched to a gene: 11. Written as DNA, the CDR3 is TGTGCCAGCGGCCTGAATCCGGGACTAGCGGGCGAGCAGTACTTC. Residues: CASGLNPGLAGEQYF.

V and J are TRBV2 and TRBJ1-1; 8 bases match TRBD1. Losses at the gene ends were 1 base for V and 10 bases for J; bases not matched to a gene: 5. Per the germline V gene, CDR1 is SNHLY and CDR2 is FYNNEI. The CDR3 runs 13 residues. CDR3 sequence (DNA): TGTGCCAGCAGTGAAGGGACAGGGTTTGGAGCTTTCTTT. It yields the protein CASSEGTGFGAFF.

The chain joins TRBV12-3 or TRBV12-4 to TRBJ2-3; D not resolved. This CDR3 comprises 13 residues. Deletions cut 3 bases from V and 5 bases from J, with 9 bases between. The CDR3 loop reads CASSFNFRDTQYF. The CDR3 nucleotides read TGTGCCAGCAGTTTCAACTTCAGAGATACGCAGTATTTT.

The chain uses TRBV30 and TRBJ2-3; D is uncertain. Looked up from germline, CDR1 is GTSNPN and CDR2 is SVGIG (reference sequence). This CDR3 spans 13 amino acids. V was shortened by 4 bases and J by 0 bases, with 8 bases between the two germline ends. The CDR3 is CAWTVTSTDTQYF. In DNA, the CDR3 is TGTGCCTGGACAGTAACTAGCACAGATACGCAGTATTTT.

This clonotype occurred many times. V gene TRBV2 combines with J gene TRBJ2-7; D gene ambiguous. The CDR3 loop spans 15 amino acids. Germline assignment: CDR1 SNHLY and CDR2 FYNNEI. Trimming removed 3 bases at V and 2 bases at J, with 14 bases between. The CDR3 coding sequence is TGTGCCAGCAGTGAGTTGCCCACGGCTACCTACGAGCAGTACTTC. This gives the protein CASSELPTATYEQYF. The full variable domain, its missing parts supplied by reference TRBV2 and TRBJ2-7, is EPEVTQTPSHQVTQMGQEVILRCVPISNHLYFYWYRQILGQKVEFLVSFYNNEISEKSEIFDDQFSVERPDGSNFTLKIRSTKLEDSAMYFCASSELPTATYEQYFGPGTRLTVT.

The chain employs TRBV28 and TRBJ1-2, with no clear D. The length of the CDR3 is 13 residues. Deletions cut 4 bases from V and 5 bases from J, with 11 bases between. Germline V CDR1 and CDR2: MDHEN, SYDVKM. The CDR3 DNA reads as TGTGCCAGCAGTTCATTCGAGGGTTATGGCTACACCTTC. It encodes CASSSFEGYGYTF.

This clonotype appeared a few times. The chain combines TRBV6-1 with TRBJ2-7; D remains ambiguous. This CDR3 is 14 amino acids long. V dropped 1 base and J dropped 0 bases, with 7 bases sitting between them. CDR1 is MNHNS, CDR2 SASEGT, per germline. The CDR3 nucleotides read TGTGCCAGCAGTGAAGGCCCGAACTCCTACGAGCAGTACTTC. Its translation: CASSEGPNSYEQYF.

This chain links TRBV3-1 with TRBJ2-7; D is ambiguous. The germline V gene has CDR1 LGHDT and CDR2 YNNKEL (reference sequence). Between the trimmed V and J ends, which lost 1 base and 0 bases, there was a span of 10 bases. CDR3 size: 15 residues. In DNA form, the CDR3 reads TGTGCCAGCAGCCAAGGGGCAGCGAGCTCCTACGAGCAGTACTTC. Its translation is CASSQGAASSYEQYF.

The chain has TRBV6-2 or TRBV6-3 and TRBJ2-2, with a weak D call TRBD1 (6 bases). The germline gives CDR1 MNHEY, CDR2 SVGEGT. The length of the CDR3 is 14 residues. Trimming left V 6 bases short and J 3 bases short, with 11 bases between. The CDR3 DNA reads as TGTGCCAGCAGCCCGGGACAAGACACCGGGGAGCTGTTTTTT. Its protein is CASSPGQDTGELFF.

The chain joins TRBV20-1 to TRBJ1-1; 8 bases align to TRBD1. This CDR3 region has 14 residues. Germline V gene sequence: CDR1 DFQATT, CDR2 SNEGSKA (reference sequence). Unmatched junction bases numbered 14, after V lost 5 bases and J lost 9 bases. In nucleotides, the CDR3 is TGCAGTGCTGGGAAGATACAGGGGGGGGAAAAAGCTTTCTTT. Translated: CSAGKIQGGEKAFF.

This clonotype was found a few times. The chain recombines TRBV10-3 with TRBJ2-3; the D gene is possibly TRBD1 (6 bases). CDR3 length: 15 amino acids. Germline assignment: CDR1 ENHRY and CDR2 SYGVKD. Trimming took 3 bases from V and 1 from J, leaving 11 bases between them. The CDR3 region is CAISDKDSRTDTQYF. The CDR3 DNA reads TGTGCCATCAGTGACAAGGACAGCCGCACAGATACGCAGTATTTT.

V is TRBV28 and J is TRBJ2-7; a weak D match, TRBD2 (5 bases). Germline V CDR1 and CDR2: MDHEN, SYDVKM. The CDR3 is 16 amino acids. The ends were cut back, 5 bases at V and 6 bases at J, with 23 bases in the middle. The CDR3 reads CASSRSRPEEAFEQYF. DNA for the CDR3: TGTGCCAGCAGTCGCTCCCGTCCGGAGGAAGCGTTCGAGCAGTACTTC.

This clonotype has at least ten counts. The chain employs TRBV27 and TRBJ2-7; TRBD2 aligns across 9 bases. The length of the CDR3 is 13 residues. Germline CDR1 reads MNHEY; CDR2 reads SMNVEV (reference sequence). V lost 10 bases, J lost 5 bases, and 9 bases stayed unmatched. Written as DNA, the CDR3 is TGTGCCACCCGGTTTAGCGGGAGTAACGAGCAGTACTTC. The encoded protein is CATRFSGSNEQYF.